Sequencing of this T cell receptor (beta chain) was carried out in a study of early T cells in non-severe SARS-CoV-2 infection. As for the study in general: Sequencing input comprised bulk RNA from unsorted whole blood; chain pairing was not available. Study-level findings and limits: Matching results from VDJdb favored anti-spike CD8 responses, leaving private and CD4 specificities undetected.

This clonotype was detected only a few times. The antigen is not known. Unique molecular identifiers (one per individual cDNA molecule) were attached. One entry per CDR3 protein, called by TCRdb with MiXCR from the 5' RACE reads. The sample has some 85,000 distinct CDR3 sequences, approximately 15% seen once. Germline V gene data show CDR1 as SEHNR and CDR2 as FQNEAQ (reference sequence). The V gene lost 6 bases and the J gene lost 3 bases, with 12 bases spanning the gap. This CDR3 is built from 13 residues. The receptor's source is an adult who was a healthcare worker with PCR-confirmed SARS-CoV-2 infection or an uninfected control (not recorded which). The V gene is TRBV7-9, the J gene TRBJ2-7; either TRBD1 or TRBD2 may fit D (6 bases each). The sequenced material came from whole blood. The CDR3 region has the DNA TGTGCCAGCAGTTACAGGGAGGACTACGAGCAGTACTTC. Its protein is CASSYREDYEQYF.